The entry below describes one TCR beta chain. Its antigen is unknown. The source of the sample is a study of T cell responses to AZD1222 COVID-19 vaccine. Study-level information: Second-dose recipients at about 4 or about 12 weeks were treated as one pooled group.

Study observations and caveats: Elevations in Spike-specific TCR breadth and depth followed administration of two AZD1222 doses. Repertoire sampling was restricted to post-peak T cell response timepoints.

CDR3 length: 15 amino acids. The V and J ends lost 1 base and 4 bases respectively, with 14 bases between them. Germline V gives CDR1 WSHSY, CDR2 SAAADI. Sequencing used immunoSEQ multiplex PCR; TCRdb keeps in-frame clones, though not all of them. The repertoire holds some 130,000 clones, with roughly 90% as singletons. This TCR derives from an adult in good health. The starting material was peripheral blood, obtained on day 0 of AZD1222 vaccination. The V call is TRBV10-2, the J call TRBJ2-7, with D perhaps matching TRBD2 (7 bases). The CDR3 loop is CASSEFAGAGYEQYF. DNA for the CDR3: TGCGCCAGCAGTGAGTTCGCGGGGGCTGGTTACGAGCAGTACTTC.